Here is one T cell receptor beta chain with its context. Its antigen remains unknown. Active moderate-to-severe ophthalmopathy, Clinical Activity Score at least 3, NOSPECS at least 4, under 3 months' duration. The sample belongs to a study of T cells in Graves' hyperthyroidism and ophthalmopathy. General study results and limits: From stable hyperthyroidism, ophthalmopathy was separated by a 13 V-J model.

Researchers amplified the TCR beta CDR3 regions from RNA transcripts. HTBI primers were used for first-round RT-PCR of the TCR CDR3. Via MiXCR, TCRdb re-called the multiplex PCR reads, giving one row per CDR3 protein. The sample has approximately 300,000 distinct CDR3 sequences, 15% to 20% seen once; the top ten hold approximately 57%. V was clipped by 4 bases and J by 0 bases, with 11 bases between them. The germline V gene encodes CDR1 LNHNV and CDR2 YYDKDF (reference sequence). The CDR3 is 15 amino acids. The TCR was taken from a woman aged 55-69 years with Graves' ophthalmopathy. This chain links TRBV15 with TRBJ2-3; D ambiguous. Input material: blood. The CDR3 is CATSTSPPSTDTQYF. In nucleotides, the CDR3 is TGTGCCACCAGCACAAGTCCCCCCAGCACAGATACGCAGTATTTT.